The 26 T cell receptor beta chains reported below all come from one sample, sequenced in a study of Ad26.COV2.S vaccination and SARS-CoV-2 variants. Treatment of the sample: about 20 received Ad26.COV2.S at low or high dose, single or two shots; 5 received placebo; per-sample allocation not given. All samples were drawn on day 63, counting from the first vaccine or placebo injection. The table came from immunoSEQ multiplex PCR; TCRdb's copy has only in-frame clones and leaves some out. The data show 350,000 to 450,000 clones, around 82% seen once. The material sequenced was peripheral blood, taken in a trial of Ad26.COV2.S vaccine versus placebo. These receptors were collected from a person aged 18 to 59 who received the Ad26.COV2.S COVID-19 vaccine or a placebo.

The V call is TRBV5-1, the J call TRBJ2-7; no clear D. Trimming removed 0 bases at V and 0 bases at J, with 10 bases between. The germline V gene has CDR1 SGHRS and CDR2 YFSETQ. The CDR3 length is 15 residues. The CDR3, as DNA: TGCGCCAGCAGCTTGGCCGCAGGAAACTCCTACGAGCAGTACTTC. Amino acid sequence: CASSLAAGNSYEQYF.

There are a few counts of this clone. This sequence joins TRBV28 and TRBJ1-6; D not resolved. Germline CDR1 is MDHEN and CDR2 is SYDVKM. Trimming removed 2 bases at V and 7 bases at J, with 6 bases between. This CDR3 is 13 amino acids long. The DNA of the CDR3 is TGTGCCAGCAGTTTACCCCTAAATTCACCCCTCCACTTT. Its translation is CASSLPLNSPLHF. Using reference TRBV28 and TRBJ1-6 for the parts outside the CDR3, the full variable domain is DVKVTQSSRYLVKRTGEKVFLECVQDMDHENMFWYRQDPGLGLRLIYFSYDVKMKEKGDIPEGYSVSREKKERFSLILESASTNQTSMYLCASSLPLNSPLHFGNGTRLTVT.

This clone was counted a few times. The rearrangement uses TRBV19 and TRBJ2-2; D remains unclear. Deletions cut 2 bases from V and 0 bases from J, with 4 bases between. The CDR3 has 14 amino acids. Germline assignment: CDR1 LNHDA and CDR2 SQIVND (reference sequence). Here the CDR3 reads CASSISPNTGELFF. The CDR3 bases are TGTGCCAGTAGTATATCCCCGAACACCGGGGAGCTGTTTTTT.

The V call is TRBV7-6, the J call TRBJ2-7; the D is unclear. The CDR3 totals 15 residues. Germline-derived CDR1 and CDR2 are SGHVS and FNYEAQ. Trimming removed 4 bases from V and 3 bases from J, with 16 bases in between. In DNA form, the CDR3 reads TGTGCCAGCAGCTCCAGCCCCGGGTATATCTACGAGCAGTACTTC. It specifies CASSSSPGYIYEQYF. Looking up the rest from reference TRBV7-6 and TRBJ2-7 gives the full variable domain: GAGVSQSPRYKVTKRGQDVALRCDPISGHVSLYWYRQALGQGPEFLTYFNYEAQQDKSGLPNDRFSAERPEGSISTLTIQRTEQRDSAMYRCASSSSPGYIYEQYFGPGTRLTVT.

The chain joins TRBV28 to TRBJ1-5, with D perhaps TRBD1 (5 bases). CDR3 length: 14 residues. Per the germline V gene, CDR1 is MDHEN and CDR2 is SYDVKM. Trimming stripped 6 bases from V and 7 bases from J, with 16 bases between. This CDR3 reads CASSPSGPQQPQHF. Here the CDR3 DNA reads TGTGCCAGCAGCCCATCGGGGCCCCAACAGCCCCAGCATTTT.

The chain joins TRBV4-1 to TRBJ2-5; a possible D gene is TRBD2 (6 bases). CDR1 is MGHRA, CDR2 YSYEKL, per germline. This CDR3 comprises 14 residues. The V end lost 0 bases, the J end lost 6 bases, and 11 bases lay between the germline ends. The CDR3 protein is CASSQDGTGQTQYF. CDR3 nucleotides: TGCGCCAGCAGCCAAGATGGGACTGGGCAGACCCAGTACTTC.

The DNA of the CDR3 is TGTGCCAGTAGTATCCTGCCCGGGGGTGGAAACACCATATATTTT. Its translation: CASSILPGGGNTIYF. This chain links TRBV19 with TRBJ1-3; a possible D gene is TRBD1 (5 bases). CDR1 LNHDA and CDR2 SQIVND come from the germline V gene (reference sequence). V was cut by 3 bases and J by 3 bases, with 12 bases left in between. CDR3 length: 15 amino acids.

This chain links TRBV9 with TRBJ2-2, with D unresolved. The germline V gene has CDR1 SGDLS and CDR2 YYNGEE. The V and J ends lost 0 bases and 3 bases respectively, with 3 bases between them. This CDR3 has 13 residues. The CDR3 DNA sequence: TGTGCCAGCAGCGTAGAGTACACCGGGGAGCTGTTTTTT. It encodes CASSVEYTGELFF.

J is TRBJ2-5 and V is TRBV20-1; D uncertain. Germline-derived CDR1 and CDR2 are DFQATT and SNEGSKA (reference sequence). The length of the CDR3 is 12 residues. V dropped 3 bases and J dropped 1 base, with 6 bases sitting between them. CDR3 nucleotide sequence: TGCAGTGCTAGTCCGGGCCAAGAGACCCAGTACTTC. This gives the protein CSASPGQETQYF.

CDR3 DNA sequence: TGTGCCAGCTCACCAGAGCCCCTAGGGAATTCACCCCTCCACTTT. It is translated as CASSPEPLGNSPLHF. The chain has TRBV18 and TRBJ1-6; D gene unclear. The CDR3 contains 15 residues. The germline V gene encodes CDR1 KGHSH and CDR2 LQKENI. Trimming took off 2 bases at V and 7 bases at J, with 12 bases between the two ends.

The rearrangement uses TRBV18 and TRBJ2-7; 9 bases are a match to TRBD2. From germline, CDR1 is KGHSH and CDR2 LQKENI. This CDR3 has 14 residues. V was clipped by 6 bases and J by 2 bases; unmatched bases: 5. The CDR3 sequence is CASSQTSGTYEQYF. CDR3 DNA: TGTGCCAGCTCCCAGACTAGCGGCACCTACGAGCAGTACTTC.

V usage is TRBV30 and J usage is TRBJ2-7, with 8 bases aligning to TRBD2. V shed 0 bases, J shed 2 bases, and the junction held 0 bases outside the gene matches. The CDR3 is made up of 13 amino acids. The germline CDR1 and CDR2 sequences are GTSNPN and SVGIG (reference sequence). CDR3 protein: CAWSVAGAYEQYF. DNA of the CDR3: TGTGCCTGGAGTGTAGCGGGAGCCTACGAGCAGTACTTC.

V and J are TRBV5-1 and TRBJ1-4; D not certain. The V gene lost 0 bases and the J gene lost 4 bases, with 7 bases spanning the gap. The CDR3 spans 14 residues. Germline values: CDR1 SGHRS, CDR2 YFSETQ. The CDR3 reads CASSLEGGNEKLFF. CDR3 sequence (DNA): TGCGCCAGCAGCTTGGAAGGCGGTAATGAAAAACTGTTTTTT.

The chain combines TRBV28 with TRBJ1-1, with D perhaps matching TRBD1 (6 bases). Germline V gene sequence: CDR1 MDHEN, CDR2 SYDVKM. The CDR3 contains 14 residues. Trimming shortened V by 7 bases and J by 3 bases, and 15 bases separated the two germline ends. The CDR3 protein is CASTLYRAYTEAFF. CDR3 coding DNA: TGTGCCAGCACCCTCTACAGGGCGTACACTGAAGCTTTCTTT. Full variable domain (rest looked up from reference TRBV28 and TRBJ1-1): DVKVTQSSRYLVKRTGEKVFLECVQDMDHENMFWYRQDPGLGLRLIYFSYDVKMKEKGDIPEGYSVSREKKERFSLILESASTNQTSMYLCASTLYRAYTEAFFGQGTRLTVV.

The chain couples TRBV5-1 to TRBJ1-2; D ambiguous. This CDR3 is 12 amino acids long. Germline values: CDR1 SGHRS, CDR2 YFSETQ. V was shortened by 4 bases and J by 0 bases, with 4 bases between the two germline ends. CDR3 sequence: CASSEANYGYTF. As DNA, the CDR3 is TGCGCCAGCAGCGAAGCTAACTATGGCTACACCTTC.

The chain links TRBV5-1 to TRBJ2-7, with D possibly TRBD1 on 6 matching bases. Germline CDR1 reads SGHRS; CDR2 reads YFSETQ. The CDR3 contains 16 residues. The germline V and J ends were trimmed by 4 bases and 1 base, with 18 bases remaining between them. DNA of the CDR3: TGCGCCAGCAGCCCCCATTCCGGAACAGGGTCCTACGAGCAGTACTTC. It yields the protein CASSPHSGTGSYEQYF. Full variable domain (rest looked up from reference TRBV5-1 and TRBJ2-7): KAGVTQTPRYLIKTRGQQVTLSCSPISGHRSVSWYQQTPGQGLQFLFEYFSETQRNKGNFPGRFSGRQFSNSRSEMNVSTLELGDSALYLCASSPHSGTGSYEQYFGPGTRLTVT.

The chain employs TRBV19 and TRBJ1-2; tentatively, D is TRBD1 (6 bases). There are 14 residues in the CDR3. Trimming removed 3 bases at V and 8 bases at J, with 16 bases between. Germline lookup yields CDR1 LNHDA and CDR2 SQIVND (reference sequence). CDR3 in amino acids: CASSISTGLRGYTF. The DNA of the CDR3 is TGTGCCAGTAGTATTTCTACAGGGCTCAGGGGCTACACCTTC.

The J gene is TRBJ1-5, the V gene TRBV25-1, with a possible D match to TRBD1 (6 bases). The CDR3 sequence is 12 residues long. V dropped 9 bases and J dropped 6 bases, with 12 bases sitting between them. From germline, CDR1 is MGHDK and CDR2 SYGVNS. The chain's CDR3 is CASNREGQPQHF. The CDR3 DNA reads as TGTGCCAGTAACAGGGAGGGTCAGCCCCAGCATTTT.

The chain carries TRBV12-3 or TRBV12-4 and TRBJ1-1; weak D call: TRBD1 (5 bases). This CDR3 is 13 amino acids long. The ends were cut back, 3 bases at V and 6 bases at J, with 11 bases in the middle. For the CDR3, the DNA is TGTGCCAGCAGTTTTGTATTAGGGGCTGAAGCTTTCTTT. Amino acid sequence: CASSFVLGAEAFF.

V gene TRBV5-4 combines with J gene TRBJ2-5; D is possibly TRBD2 (6 bases). V dropped 4 bases and J dropped 8 bases, with 24 bases sitting between them. There are 16 residues in the CDR3. The germline V gene has CDR1 SGHNT and CDR2 YYREEE (reference sequence). The CDR3: CASSPGEVGRIKTQYF. CDR3 DNA sequence: TGTGCCAGCAGCCCCGGGGAGGTCGGAAGGATTAAAACCCAGTACTTC.

A note on this clone: A much bigger clone sits one base away, suggesting this may be a read error. The gene calls are TRBV5-4 and TRBJ1-1; D remains ambiguous. Trimming left V 5 bases short and J 5 bases short, with 10 bases between. Germline values: CDR1 SGHNT, CDR2 YYREEE (reference sequence). The CDR3 is 12 amino acids. Here the CDR3 reads CASSSGWTEAFF. CDR3 bases: TGTGCCAGCAGTTCAGGATGGACTGAAGCTTTCTTT.

The chain joins TRBV28 to TRBJ2-7; D perhaps matches TRBD1 (5 bases). Trimming removed 2 bases from V and 2 bases from J, with 13 bases in between. This CDR3 has 15 residues. The germline CDR1 and CDR2 sequences are MDHEN and SYDVKM. The CDR3, as DNA: TGTGCCAGCAGTTTAAGGGGTCGCAGGGCCTACGAGCAGTACTTC. Translated, it gives CASSLRGRRAYEQYF.

This chain connects TRBV3-1 (or the pseudogene TRBV3-2) to TRBJ2-1; TRBD2 agrees at 10 bases. This CDR3 contains 17 residues. Germline CDR1 reads LGHDT; CDR2 reads YNNKEL (reference sequence). Germline trimming cut 0 bases from V and 9 bases from J; bases unmatched to any gene: 11. The CDR3 reads CASSQDLSWVAGGEQFF. In DNA, the CDR3 is TGTGCCAGCAGCCAAGATTTATCCTGGGTAGCGGGAGGTGAGCAGTTCTTC.

J is TRBJ2-7 and V is TRBV12-3 or TRBV12-4; maybe TRBD2 (5 bases). This CDR3 has 11 residues. Trimming stripped 9 bases from V and 4 bases from J, with 10 bases between. CDR3 DNA: TGTGCCAGTGCGGGCGGGTACGAGCAGTACTTC. It translates to CASAGGYEQYF.

Only a few counts were recorded for this clone. Other DNA sequences within the sample encode an identical CDR3. J is TRBJ1-6 and V is TRBV7-9; D unresolved. From germline, CDR1 is SEHNR and CDR2 FQNEAQ (reference sequence). The V end was cut by 8 bases, the J end by 10 bases, with 12 bases between. The CDR3 is made up of 12 amino acids. The CDR3 DNA follows: TGTGCCAGCTCCCTAGTTGGCTCACCCCTCCACTTT. Translation gives CASSLVGSPLHF.

The rearrangement joins TRBV9 to TRBJ1-3; D ambiguous. CDR1 SGDLS and CDR2 YYNGEE come from the germline V gene. The CDR3 is 15 residues long. Trimming shortened V by 0 bases and J by 2 bases, and 9 bases separated the two germline ends. The CDR3 protein is CASSVGGSTGNTIYF. DNA of the CDR3: TGTGCCAGCAGCGTAGGCGGATCAACTGGAAACACCATATATTTT.